Below, 19 T cell receptor beta chains from the same sample are listed, as sequenced in a study of shared clonotypes between healthy human individuals. Produced via immunoSEQ multiplex PCR; TCRdb's table is partial and in-frame only. The sample shows over a million clones, roughly 80% of them seen only once. Sequencing was done on a sample of memory CD4+ T cells sorted from blood. The subset denotes: CD45RA-negative fraction. These receptors all stem from a man aged 18-30 years in good health.

The chain carries TRBV19 and TRBJ2-2; 7 positions match TRBD1. V lost 5 bases to trimming and J lost 7 bases; unmatched junction nucleotides: 7. The CDR3 has 14 residues. In germline, CDR1 is LNHDA, CDR2 SQIVND (reference sequence). CDR3 protein: CASSRTGVIGELFF. The CDR3 region has the DNA TGTGCCAGTAGTCGTACAGGGGTGATCGGGGAGCTGTTTTTT.

This sequence joins TRBV30 and TRBJ1-2; possible D gene TRBD1, 5 bases. Germline CDR1 is GTSNPN and CDR2 is SVGIG (reference sequence). The CDR3 covers 14 residues. The V gene lost 3 bases and the J gene lost 4 bases, with 15 bases spanning the gap. The CDR3 spells CAWSPPGGAYGYTF. In DNA, the CDR3 is TGTGCCTGGAGCCCCCCGGGCGGGGCCTATGGCTACACCTTC. Full variable domain (remainder filled in from reference TRBV30 and TRBJ1-2): SQTIHQWPATLVQPVGSPLSLECTVEGTSNPNLYWYRQAAGRGLQLLFYSVGIGQISSEVPQNLSASRPQDRQFILSSKKLLLSDSGFYLCAWSPPGGAYGYTFGSGTRLTVV.

V usage is TRBV2 and J usage is TRBJ1-1, with D maybe TRBD1 (6 bases). In germline, CDR1 is SNHLY, CDR2 FYNNEI. V was trimmed by 7 bases and J by 0 bases, leaving 12 bases between them. The CDR3 has 14 residues. CDR3 coding DNA: TGTGCCAGCACCCCGGGACAAGTGAACACTGAAGCTTTCTTT. The encoded protein is CASTPGQVNTEAFF.

With respect to this clone: This is likely an artifact of a read error, given a far larger clone one base away. Because the CDR3 is missing its conserved closing phenylalanine or tryptophan, this is likely a read error. The J gene is TRBJ2-7, the V gene TRBV20-1, with a possible D match to TRBD2 (5 bases). V shed 5 bases and J shed 7 bases, with 12 bases lying between them. The CDR3 is 11 amino acids. In germline, CDR1 is DFQATT, CDR2 SNEGSKA (reference sequence). The CDR3 region has the DNA TGCAGTGCTTCAATTTCGGGGGAGCAGTACTCC. This codes for CSASISGEQYS.

Here the CDR3 reads CASGVAPGQGASGNTIYF. The CDR3 coding sequence is TGTGCCAGCGGCGTTGCTCCGGGACAGGGGGCATCAGGAAACACCATATATTTT. This sequence joins TRBV18 and TRBJ1-3; 12 bases align to TRBD1. CDR1 is KGHSH, CDR2 LQKENI, per germline. Losses at the gene ends were 8 bases for V and 4 bases for J; bases not matched to a gene: 15. The CDR3 sequence is 18 residues long.

The V call is TRBV6-6, the J call TRBJ2-2; D remains ambiguous. This CDR3 has 14 amino acids. The V gene lost 6 bases and the J gene lost 1 base, with 9 bases spanning the gap. Germline lookup yields CDR1 MNHNY and CDR2 SVGAGI (reference sequence). CDR3 nucleotides: TGTGCCAGCAGCCCGCGTTTGAACACCGGGGAGCTGTTTTTT. Translating it yields CASSPRLNTGELFF.

This chain links TRBV5-4 with TRBJ1-3; TRBD1 matches at 9 bases. The trim removed 4 bases at V and 4 bases at J, leaving 9 bases unmatched. Germline CDR1 and CDR2: SGHNT and YYREEE (reference sequence). This CDR3 spans 16 amino acids. CDR3 sequence: CASSAPTGGKGNTIYF. CDR3 DNA sequence: TGTGCCAGCAGCGCACCCACAGGGGGCAAAGGAAACACCATATATTTT.

As regards this clone: Different DNA sequences within this sample yield the same CDR3. This chain links TRBV2 with TRBJ1-2, with 7 bases identical to TRBD1. V was pared by 5 bases and J by 3 bases, with 3 bases of the junction left unmatched. Germline V gives CDR1 SNHLY, CDR2 FYNNEI. There are 13 residues in the CDR3. The CDR3 DNA follows: TGTGCCAGCAGTAGGCAGGGGGACTATGGCTACACCTTC. Protein product: CASSRQGDYGYTF.

As to this clone: Other DNA sequences in this specimen translate into the identical CDR3. V is TRBV5-1 and J is TRBJ2-5, with 10 bases identical to TRBD2. Germline CDR1 and CDR2: SGHRS and YFSETQ. Trimming at V came to 3 bases and at J to 4 bases, leaving 3 bases not matched to a gene. The CDR3 is made up of 14 amino acids. CDR3 sequence (DNA): TGCGCCAGCAGCTATTCTAGCGGGGGAGAGACCCAGTACTTC. It yields the protein CASSYSSGGETQYF.

V gene TRBV5-1 combines with J gene TRBJ1-4, with D unresolved. V lost 0 bases to trimming and J lost 4 bases, with 7 bases between them. This CDR3 region has 14 residues. Per germline, CDR1 SGHRS and CDR2 YFSETQ. The CDR3 coding sequence is TGCGCCAGCAGCTTGGGGCAGCATAATGAAAAACTGTTTTTT. The encoded protein is CASSLGQHNEKLFF.

The rearrangement uses TRBV7-6 and TRBJ1-5, with 9 bases that match TRBD1. The CDR3 has 13 amino acids. Germline CDR1 SGHVS, CDR2 FNYEAQ. With V trimmed by 4 bases and J by 9 bases, 4 bases remained unmatched. The CDR3 is CASSSDRGAPQHF. CDR3 DNA: TGTGCCAGCAGCTCGGACAGGGGAGCGCCCCAGCATTTT.

The V gene is TRBV10-1, the J gene TRBJ2-3; 10 bases are shared with TRBD2. The germline gives CDR1 WNHNN, CDR2 SYGVQD (reference sequence). The CDR3 is 16 residues long. The junction had 2 bases not matched to a gene; V was cut back by 2 bases and J by 0 bases. Here the CDR3 reads CASSEGLADSTDTQYF. DNA for the CDR3: TGCGCCAGCAGTGAGGGACTAGCGGATAGCACAGATACGCAGTATTTT.

The V gene is TRBV11-2, the J gene TRBJ1-1, with D possibly TRBD1 on 5 matching bases. Trimming cost V 1 base and J 8 bases, with 17 bases left between them. Germline V gene sequence: CDR1 SGHAT, CDR2 FQNNGV. The CDR3 runs 15 residues. CDR3 bases: TGTGCCAGCAGCTTAGCACCTCAGGGATTTTACGAAGCTTTCTTT. This sequence encodes CASSLAPQGFYEAFF.

The V call is TRBV28, the J call TRBJ2-5; D could derive from TRBD1 or TRBD2 (5 bases each). CDR3 length equals 14 residues. Germline lookup yields CDR1 MDHEN and CDR2 SYDVKM. V lost 2 bases and J lost 5, with 12 bases in between. This CDR3 reads CASSLGQGGETQYF. CDR3 nucleotide sequence: TGTGCCAGCAGTTTAGGCCAGGGCGGGGAGACCCAGTACTTC.

This chain joins TRBV6-1 and TRBJ1-5, with D uncertain. V was trimmed by 1 base and J by 5 bases, leaving 12 bases between them. Germline V gene sequence: CDR1 MNHNS, CDR2 SASEGT. This CDR3 comprises 15 residues. The CDR3 loop reads CASSEVSGTHQPQHF. The CDR3 nucleotides are TGTGCCAGCAGTGAAGTTTCGGGTACCCATCAGCCCCAGCATTTT.

This chain links TRBV27 with TRBJ2-7, with TRBD2 matching 8 bases. This CDR3 has 14 residues. J was trimmed by 7 bases and V by 2 bases; bases with no gene match: 7. Germline CDR1 and CDR2: MNHEY and SMNVEV (reference sequence). This chain's CDR3 is CASSLSGIAGEQYF. The DNA of the CDR3 is TGTGCCAGCAGTTTAAGTGGGATAGCGGGAGAGCAGTACTTC.

This clone occurred once. The V and J genes are TRBV7-2 and TRBJ2-7; D might be TRBD1 (5 bases). Germline V gene sequence: CDR1 SGHTA, CDR2 FQGNSA. The CDR3 loop spans 15 amino acids. The V gene lost 5 bases and the J gene lost 1 base, with 15 bases spanning the gap. The CDR3, as DNA: TGTGCCAGCAGCCAGGGTTCAGGGATATCCTACGAGCAGTACTTC. This sequence encodes CASSQGSGISYEQYF.

The chain has TRBV4-1 and TRBJ1-4, with unresolved D. Germline CDR1 MGHRA, CDR2 YSYEKL. V was cut by 4 bases and J by 3 bases, with 9 bases left in between. The CDR3 extends over 14 amino acids. The CDR3 bases are TGCGCCAGCAGCCGAATCCGGGCTAATGAAAAACTGTTTTTT. It specifies CASSRIRANEKLFF.

The V call is TRBV28, the J call TRBJ2-7; D may be TRBD2 (6 bases). Looked up from germline, CDR1 is MDHEN and CDR2 is SYDVKM. The CDR3 consists of 14 residues. The V end was cut by 7 bases, the J end by 1 base, with 14 bases between. The DNA for the CDR3 is TGTGCCAGCACCTCCGCGGGGATTTCCTACGAGCAGTACTTC. Translated, it gives CASTSAGISYEQYF.